This T cell receptor (beta chain) was captured in a study of cytomegalovirus exposure and HLA in healthy donors. General study points: Some V segments (TRBV6-2 and TRBV6-3 among them) were excluded as indistinguishable.

The V and J ends lost 6 bases and 7 bases, in that order; junction bases with no gene match: 12. The CDR3 sequence is 14 residues long. Germline CDR1 and CDR2: LNHDA and SQIVND (reference sequence). Note on this clone: Its antigen is as yet unknown.

Researchers ran the PCR with 60 Vbeta and 13 Jbeta primers. The method was immunoSEQ multiplex PCR; TCRdb's version includes in-frame clones alone and lacks a portion of them. Among approximately 150,000 clones listed, 64% were seen once. Material: PBMCs. This TCR was sampled from a woman aged 30 to 39 in good health and CMV-seropositive. The chain has TRBV19 and TRBJ2-7, with 7 bases matching TRBD1. CDR3 region: CASSLTTGIEEQYF. The CDR3 region has the DNA TGTGCCAGTAGCCTTACGACAGGGATCGAGGAGCAGTACTTC.